These T cell receptor beta chains were read from a single sample in a study of technical replicates of blood from a few donors. The data were produced by immunoSEQ multiplex PCR, yet TCRdb's version contains in-frame clones alone and is incomplete. The sample lists tens of thousands of clones, roughly nine tenths occurring once. The material sequenced was T cells isolated from PBMCs. These receptors originate from a human donor in good health. Some clones in this sample may be carry-over from other donors' samples. Both conserved end residues are part of each CDR3. A D gene is named only where the DNA matches it firmly. The size entry is marked missing in some rows and otherwise reads once, few, many or a size class.

cdr3_nt	cdr3_aa	clone_size	d_call	v_call	j_call
TGTGCCATCAGTGAATTGGGGGGCTCCTACAATGAGCAGTTCTTC	CAISELGGSYNEQFF	NA	NA	TRBV10-3	TRBJ2-1
TGTGCCAGCAGCCTTGGGACAGGGGGGATGGCTGAAAAACTGTTTTTT	CASSLGTGGMAEKLFF	NA	TRBD1	TRBV9	TRBJ1-4
TGTGCCATCGAACAGGGCGGCACAGATACGCAGTATTTT	CAIEQGGTDTQYF	NA	NA	TRBV10-3	TRBJ2-3
TGTGCCACCAGCAGCCACAGCCTTGGGGGGGGCCTCTTTCGAGAGACCCAGTACTTC	CATSSHSLGGGLFRETQYF	NA	NA	TRBV15	TRBJ2-5
TGTGCCAGCAGCTCTTCGGACAGGGGGGACTATGGCTACACCTTC	CASSSSDRGDYGYTF	NA	TRBD1	TRBV7-9	TRBJ1-2
TGTGCTAGTGGCCCCCAATCCTACAATGAGCAGTTCTTC	CASGPQSYNEQFF	NA	NA	TRBV12-5	TRBJ2-1
TGTGCCAGCAGAAAGGGACAGGGATATGAAGCTTTCTTT	CASRKGQGYEAFF	NA	TRBD1	TRBV27	TRBJ1-1
TGTGCCACCAGCAGAGATAATGCCGGGGAGCTGTTTTTT	CATSRDNAGELFF	once	NA	TRBV15	TRBJ2-2
TGTGCCAGTAGCATACAACGGGACAGGGTTCATGGCTACACCTTC	CASSIQRDRVHGYTF	NA	TRBD1	TRBV19	TRBJ1-2
TGTGCCAGCAGCCAAGCCTCCCCCTACGAGCAGTACTTC	CASSQASPYEQYF	NA	NA	TRBV6-1	TRBJ2-7
TGTGCCAGTTCGGCGCGGGAGGATCGCGAGACCCAGTACTTC	CASSAREDRETQYF	NA	TRBD2	TRBV6-5	TRBJ2-5
TGCGCCAGCACCCCCGGAGGACTGCTGTCCTTCTCTGGGGCCAACGTCCTGACTTTC	CASTPGGLLSFSGANVLTF	NA	NA	TRBV5-1	TRBJ2-6
TGTGCCAGCTCACCCCAAGACAGTCACAATGAGCAGTTCTTC	CASSPQDSHNEQFF	NA	NA	TRBV18	TRBJ2-1
TGTGCCAGCAGCTTTTCTAGCGGTCTCGTGGCCAACGTCCTGACTTTC	CASSFSSGLVANVLTF	NA	TRBD2	TRBV11-2	TRBJ2-6
TGCAGCGCACTAGGGACTAGCGGGAGGGCTGATGAGCAGTTCTTC	CSALGTSGRADEQFF	NA	TRBD2	TRBV29-1	TRBJ2-1
TGTGCCTGTGGGCATAGCGGGGGTGCTAGCTCCTACAATGAGCAGTTCTTC	CACGHSGGASSYNEQFF	NA	TRBD2	TRBV30	TRBJ2-1
TGCAGCGTTGCTAGGTTAAGCACAGATACGCAGTATTTT	CSVARLSTDTQYF	NA	NA	TRBV29-1	TRBJ2-3
TGTGCCTGGAGTGTAAGGGGGCCTAGAGGGGCTTTCTTT	CAWSVRGPRGAFF	few	TRBD1	TRBV30	TRBJ1-1
TGTGCCAGCAGCGTCGCTCCACAGGGCTCTGGAAACACCATATATTTT	CASSVAPQGSGNTIYF	NA	NA	TRBV9	TRBJ1-3
TGTGCCATCAGCCCCGGGACAGGGGGCGACTCTGGGGCCAACGTCCTGACTTTC	CAISPGTGGDSGANVLTF	NA	TRBD1	TRBV10-3	TRBJ2-6
TGTGCCAGCAGCCCTCATTCTAGCGGGGTAGGCGGGGAGCTGTTTTTT	CASSPHSSGVGGELFF	once	TRBD2	TRBV14	TRBJ2-2
TGTGCCAGCAGTTACTCTCACAGGGACGAGCAGTACTTC	CASSYSHRDEQYF	once	NA	TRBV6-5	TRBJ2-7
TGTGCCAGCAGTGAAACCAGCTACGAGCAGTACTTC	CASSETSYEQYF	NA	NA	TRBV6-1	TRBJ2-7
TGTGCCAGCTCACCGGTACAGGGTAACACTGAAGCTTTCTTT	CASSPVQGNTEAFF	NA	NA	TRBV18	TRBJ1-1
TGTGCCAGCAGCTTAGATTTCGGGGGGCCGGGCGAGCAGTACTTC	CASSLDFGGPGEQYF	once	NA	TRBV7-2	TRBJ2-7
TGCGCCAGCCGACAGGGGGGTTCGAACACTGAAGCTTTCTTT	CASRQGGSNTEAFF	NA	TRBD1	TRBV5-1	TRBJ1-1
TGTGCCAGCAGTTTAATTCAGGGACAGGTCAATCAGCCCCAGCATTTT	CASSLIQGQVNQPQHF	NA	TRBD1	TRBV28	TRBJ1-5
TGTGCCAGCAGCGTAGGACTTTTGAGCTCCTACGAGCAGTACTTC	CASSVGLLSSYEQYF	NA	NA	TRBV9	TRBJ2-7
TGCGCCAGCAGCTTGGGTACAGCCCAATCATCTAATGAAAAACTGTTTTTT	CASSLGTAQSSNEKLFF	once	NA	TRBV5-1	TRBJ1-4
TGTGCCAGCAGTGGCCTGGGCCCTAGCGGGATGCCCGGGGAGCTGTTTTTT	CASSGLGPSGMPGELFF	NA	TRBD2	TRBV2	TRBJ2-2
TGTGCCAGCAGCACCAGGAGGGGACAAGAGACCCAGTACTTC	CASSTRRGQETQYF	NA	NA	TRBV28	TRBJ2-5
TGTGCCAGCAGCTCGACTAGCGGGAGTTCAGATACGCAGTATTTT	CASSSTSGSSDTQYF	NA	TRBD2	TRBV27	TRBJ2-3
TGTGCCTGGAGTGTGTTAGCGGGAAGGAAAGAGCAGTACTTC	CAWSVLAGRKEQYF	NA	TRBD2	TRBV30	TRBJ2-7
TGTGCCTGGAGGACAGAGAGCTCCTATAATTCACCCCTCCACTTT	CAWRTESSYNSPLHF	NA	NA	TRBV30	TRBJ1-6
TGCGCCAGCAGCTTAGGGACAGGGTTCGATGAGCAGTTCTTC	CASSLGTGFDEQFF	NA	TRBD1	TRBV5-1	TRBJ2-1
TGTGCCAGCATCGGGGCAGGGGCCACTGAAGCTTTCTTT	CASIGAGATEAFF	NA	NA	TRBV28	TRBJ1-1
TGTGCCAGCACCCTAACCCTTCAGGGCGGTCAGCCCCAGCATTTT	CASTLTLQGGQPQHF	NA	NA	TRBV28	TRBJ1-5
TGTGCCAGCTCATCACTTTCGGGGACAGAAAATGAGCAGTTCTTC	CASSSLSGTENEQFF	NA	TRBD1	TRBV18	TRBJ2-1
TGCGCCAGCAGCCACCTTACCGGGACAGGGTCTGAAGCTTTCTTT	CASSHLTGTGSEAFF	NA	TRBD1	TRBV4-1	TRBJ1-1
TGTGCCAGCCAACCAGGGGCCACGTTAGGTTTCAATGAGCAGTTCTTC	CASQPGATLGFNEQFF	NA	NA	TRBV27	TRBJ2-1
TGTGCCAGCAGCCTACAGGGTTCGGCCGGGGAGCTGTTTTTT	CASSLQGSAGELFF	NA	NA	TRBV11-2	TRBJ2-2
TGTGCCAGCAGCCCCTACCCGGGGGGTTCGCAGCCCCAGCATTTT	CASSPYPGGSQPQHF	NA	NA	TRBV7-9	TRBJ1-5
TGTGCCAGCAGTCTACGGACGACAGATGGCTACACCTTC	CASSLRTTDGYTF	once	NA	TRBV28	TRBJ1-2
TGTGCCAGCAGCGCCCCTATAGTAAGCGGGAGGTTCACAGATACGCAGTATTTT	CASSAPIVSGRFTDTQYF	NA	TRBD2	TRBV7-9	TRBJ2-3
TGTGCCAGCAGCTTAACGACTAGCGGGGGAAATGAGCAGTTCTTC	CASSLTTSGGNEQFF	NA	TRBD2	TRBV7-3	TRBJ2-1
TGTGCCAGCAGAAGAGACAGGGGGCGGAACGATCAGCCCCAGCATTTT	CASRRDRGRNDQPQHF	NA	TRBD1	TRBV27	TRBJ1-5
TGTGCTAGCAGCCCCGGGACAGGGAGCTACGAGCAGTACTTC	CASSPGTGSYEQYF	NA	TRBD1	TRBV7-7	TRBJ2-7
TGTGCCTGGAGTGTACAGGTAGGCTACGAGCAGTACTTC	CAWSVQVGYEQYF	NA	NA	TRBV30	TRBJ2-7
TGCGCCAGCAGTAGCACCACAGATACGCAGTATTTT	CASSSTTDTQYF	once	NA	TRBV5-1	TRBJ2-3
TGTGCCTCTAGGGCCAGGGGGCGCGTAGATACGCAGTATTTT	CASRARGRVDTQYF	NA	TRBD1	TRBV19	TRBJ2-3
TGTGCCATCAGTGAGTCTCTGCCTGCCGAGGGTGAAAAACTGTTTTTT	CAISESLPAEGEKLFF	once	NA	TRBV10-3	TRBJ1-4
TGTGCCAGCAGTACCCTCCACGCCGGGACAGGAGGGCAGCCCCAGCATTTT	CASSTLHAGTGGQPQHF	NA	TRBD1	TRBV28	TRBJ1-5
TGTGCCAGCAGCTTAACCGAGCGGGAGCAGTTCTTC	CASSLTEREQFF	NA	NA	TRBV11-3	TRBJ2-1
TGTGCCAGCGATCACCGGGGAGACTTCTATGGCTACACCTTC	CASDHRGDFYGYTF	NA	NA	TRBV6-6	TRBJ1-2
TGTGCCAGCAGCCAAGCCCAGAACACTGAAGCTTTCTTT	CASSQAQNTEAFF	NA	NA	TRBV6-4	TRBJ1-1
TGCAGCGTTGAAGGTTCTGAACAGGGTAACGAGCAGTACTTC	CSVEGSEQGNEQYF	NA	NA	TRBV29-1	TRBJ2-7
TGTGCCAGCAGCTTCCCTAGACCTAGCGGGAGGGCCACGGGGGAGCTGTTTTTT	CASSFPRPSGRATGELFF	NA	NA	TRBV12-1	TRBJ2-2
TGTGCCAGCAGCAACACTGGAGAGGGATATTACGAGCAGTACTTC	CASSNTGEGYYEQYF	NA	NA	TRBV27	TRBJ2-7
TGCGCCAGCAGTGAGCGGGCTCCGATGGGGAGCACTGAAGCTTTCTTT	CASSERAPMGSTEAFF	NA	NA	TRBV10-1	TRBJ1-1
TGTGCCTGGAGTGTACGGGACAGGATCAATCAGCCCCAGCATTTT	CAWSVRDRINQPQHF	NA	TRBD1	TRBV30	TRBJ1-5